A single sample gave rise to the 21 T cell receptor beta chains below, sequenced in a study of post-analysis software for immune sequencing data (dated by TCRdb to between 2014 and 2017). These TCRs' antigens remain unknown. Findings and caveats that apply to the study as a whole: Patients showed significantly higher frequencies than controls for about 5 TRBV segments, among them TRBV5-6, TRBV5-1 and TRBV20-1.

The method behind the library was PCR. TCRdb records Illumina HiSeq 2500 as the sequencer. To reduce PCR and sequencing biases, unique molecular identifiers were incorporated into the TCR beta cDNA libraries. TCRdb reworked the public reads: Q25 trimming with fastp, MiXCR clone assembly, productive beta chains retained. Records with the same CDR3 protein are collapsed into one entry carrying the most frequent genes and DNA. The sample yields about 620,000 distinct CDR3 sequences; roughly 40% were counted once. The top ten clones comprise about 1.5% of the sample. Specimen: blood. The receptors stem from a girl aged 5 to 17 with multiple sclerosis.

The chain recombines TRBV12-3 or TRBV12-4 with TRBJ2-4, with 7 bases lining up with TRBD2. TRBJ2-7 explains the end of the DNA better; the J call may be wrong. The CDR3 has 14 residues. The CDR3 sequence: CASRFSGFNYEQYF. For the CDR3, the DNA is TGTGCCAGCAGATTTAGCGGGTTCAACTACGAGCAGTACTTC.

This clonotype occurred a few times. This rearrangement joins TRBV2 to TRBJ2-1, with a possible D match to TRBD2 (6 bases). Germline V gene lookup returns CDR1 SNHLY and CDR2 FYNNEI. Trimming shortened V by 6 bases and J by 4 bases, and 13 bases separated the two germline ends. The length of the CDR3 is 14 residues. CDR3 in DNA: TGTGCCAGCAGCACTAGCCCCACTTACAATGAGCAGTTCTTC. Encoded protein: CASSTSPTYNEQFF.

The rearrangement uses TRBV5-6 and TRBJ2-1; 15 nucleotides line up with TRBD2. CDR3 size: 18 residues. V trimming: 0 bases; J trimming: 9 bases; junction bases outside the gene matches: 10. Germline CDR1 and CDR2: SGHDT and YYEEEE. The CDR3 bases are TGTGCCAGCAGCTTGGGCTCTGGGACTAGCGGGAGGATTGGTGAGCAGTTCTTC. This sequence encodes CASSLGSGTSGRIGEQFF.

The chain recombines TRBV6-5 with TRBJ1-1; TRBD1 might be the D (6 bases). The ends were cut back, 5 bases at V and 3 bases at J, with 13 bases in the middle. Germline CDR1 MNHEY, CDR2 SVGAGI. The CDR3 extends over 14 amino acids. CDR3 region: CASSLRGGYTEAFF. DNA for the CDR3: TGTGCCAGCAGTCTGAGGGGGGGGTACACTGAAGCTTTCTTT.

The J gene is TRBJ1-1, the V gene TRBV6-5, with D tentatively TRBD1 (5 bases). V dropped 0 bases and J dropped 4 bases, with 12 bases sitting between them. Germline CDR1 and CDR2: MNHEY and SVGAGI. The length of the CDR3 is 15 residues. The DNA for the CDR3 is TGTGCCAGCAGTTACTCGGGACTCTTGTCCACTGAAGCTTTCTTT. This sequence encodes CASSYSGLLSTEAFF.

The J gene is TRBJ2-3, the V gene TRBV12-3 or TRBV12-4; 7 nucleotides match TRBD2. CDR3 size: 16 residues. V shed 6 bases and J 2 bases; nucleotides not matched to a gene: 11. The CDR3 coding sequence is TGTGCCAGCAGACGAAGACTAGCCCTCCACACAGATACGCAGTATTTT. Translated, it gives CASRRRLALHTDTQYF.

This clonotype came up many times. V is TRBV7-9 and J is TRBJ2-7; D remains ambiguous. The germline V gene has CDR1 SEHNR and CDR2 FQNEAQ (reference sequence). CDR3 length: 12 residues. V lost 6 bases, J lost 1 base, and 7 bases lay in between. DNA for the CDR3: TGTGCCAGCAGTTCCTTATCCTACGAGCAGTACTTC. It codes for CASSSLSYEQYF.

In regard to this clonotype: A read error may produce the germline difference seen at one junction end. CDR3 loop: CACSDRPLVETQYF. In DNA form, the CDR3 reads TGTGCCTGCAGTGATCGGCCCTTGGTGGAGACCCAGTACTTC. The chain combines TRBV2 with TRBJ2-7; D is undetermined. The J call may not be correct, given that the DNA end is closer to TRBJ2-5. The CDR3 runs 14 residues. Germline V gives CDR1 SNHLY, CDR2 FYNNEI.

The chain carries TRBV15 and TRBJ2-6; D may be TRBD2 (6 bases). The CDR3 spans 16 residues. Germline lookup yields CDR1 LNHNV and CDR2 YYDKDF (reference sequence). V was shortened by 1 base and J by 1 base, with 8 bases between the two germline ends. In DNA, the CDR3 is TGTGCCACCAGCAGAGGGGGGGTATCTGGGGCCAACGTCCTGACTTTC. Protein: CATSRGGVSGANVLTF.

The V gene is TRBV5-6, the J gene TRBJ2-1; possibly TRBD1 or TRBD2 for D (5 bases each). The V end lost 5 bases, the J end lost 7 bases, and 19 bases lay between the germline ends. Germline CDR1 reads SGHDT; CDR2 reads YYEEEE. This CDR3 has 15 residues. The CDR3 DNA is TGTGCCAGCAGTCTTCAGGGTTCGGAGGCTAATGAGCAGTTCTTC. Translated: CASSLQGSEANEQFF.

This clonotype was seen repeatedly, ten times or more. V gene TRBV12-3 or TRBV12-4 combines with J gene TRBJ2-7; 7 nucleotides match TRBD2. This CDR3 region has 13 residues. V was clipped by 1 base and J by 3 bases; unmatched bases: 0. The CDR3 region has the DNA TGTGCCAGCAGTTTAGGGACTAGCTACGAGCAGTACTTC. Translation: CASSLGTSYEQYF.

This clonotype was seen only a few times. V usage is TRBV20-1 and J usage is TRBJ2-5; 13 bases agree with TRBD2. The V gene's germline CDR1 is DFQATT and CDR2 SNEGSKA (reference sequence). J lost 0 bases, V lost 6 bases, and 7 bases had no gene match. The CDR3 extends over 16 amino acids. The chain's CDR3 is CSAKGLAGDYQETQYF. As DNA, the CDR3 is TGCAGTGCAAAAGGACTAGCGGGGGATTACCAAGAGACCCAGTACTTC.

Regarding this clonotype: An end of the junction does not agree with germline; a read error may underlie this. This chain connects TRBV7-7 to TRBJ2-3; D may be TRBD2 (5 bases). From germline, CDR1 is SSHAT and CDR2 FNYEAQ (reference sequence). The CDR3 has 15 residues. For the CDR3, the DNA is TGTGCTAGCAGCTTAGGTCTAGCCCCCACAGATACGCAGTATTTT. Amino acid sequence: CASSLGLAPTDTQYF.

The DNA for the CDR3 is TGTGCCAGCAGGGACAGGGACAAGCAGTACTTC. Translating gives CASRDRDKQYF. V is TRBV27 and J is TRBJ2-7; 8 nucleotides match TRBD1. Germline V gives CDR1 MNHEY, CDR2 SMNVEV (reference sequence). Trimming took 6 bases from V and 8 from J; bases not matched to a gene: 3. CDR3 length equals 11 residues.

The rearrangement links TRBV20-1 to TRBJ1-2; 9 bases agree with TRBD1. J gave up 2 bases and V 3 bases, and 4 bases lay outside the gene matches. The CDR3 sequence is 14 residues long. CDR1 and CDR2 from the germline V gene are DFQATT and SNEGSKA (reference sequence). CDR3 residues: CSARWTGENYGYTF. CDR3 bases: TGCAGTGCTAGGTGGACAGGGGAGAACTATGGCTACACCTTC.

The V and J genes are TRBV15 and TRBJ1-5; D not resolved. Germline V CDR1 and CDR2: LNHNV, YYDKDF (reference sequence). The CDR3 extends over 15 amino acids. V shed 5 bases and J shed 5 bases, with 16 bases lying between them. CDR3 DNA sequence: TGTGCCACCAGCCCAAGTCGGGGTGGCGATCAGCCCCAGCATTTT. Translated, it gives CATSPSRGGDQPQHF.

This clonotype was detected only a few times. The CDR3 sequence: CASGLGRLRYF. CDR3 DNA sequence: TGTGCCAGCGGGCTTGGTAGATTGAGGTACTTC. The chain joins TRBV12-3 or TRBV12-4 to TRBJ2-5; D remains ambiguous. The V end was cut by 8 bases, the J end by 13 bases, with 17 bases between. This CDR3 is 11 amino acids long.

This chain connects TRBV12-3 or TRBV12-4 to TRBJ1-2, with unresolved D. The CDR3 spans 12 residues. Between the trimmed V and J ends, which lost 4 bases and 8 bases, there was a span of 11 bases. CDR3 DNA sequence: TGTGCCAGCAGTTCCTACTCTATGGGCTACACCTTC. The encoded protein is CASSSYSMGYTF.

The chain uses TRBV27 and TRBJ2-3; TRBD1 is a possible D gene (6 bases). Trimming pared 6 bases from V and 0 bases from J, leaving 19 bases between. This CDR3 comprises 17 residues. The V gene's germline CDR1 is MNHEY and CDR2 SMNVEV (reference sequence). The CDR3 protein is CASSWGPTVRSTDTQYF. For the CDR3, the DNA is TGTGCCAGCAGCTGGGGGCCTACCGTCCGGAGCACAGATACGCAGTATTTT.

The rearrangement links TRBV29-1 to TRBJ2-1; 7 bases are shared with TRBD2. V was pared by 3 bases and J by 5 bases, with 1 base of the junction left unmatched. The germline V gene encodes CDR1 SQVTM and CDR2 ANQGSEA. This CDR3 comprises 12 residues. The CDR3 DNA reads TGCAGCGTTGATGGGGGGGACAATGAGCAGTTCTTC. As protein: CSVDGGDNEQFF.

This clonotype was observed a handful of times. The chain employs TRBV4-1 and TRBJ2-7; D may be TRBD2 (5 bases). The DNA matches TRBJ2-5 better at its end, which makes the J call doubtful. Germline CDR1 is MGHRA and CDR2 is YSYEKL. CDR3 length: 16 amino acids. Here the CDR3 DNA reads TGCGCCAGCAGCCAAGTAACCGGGAACGCTCAAGAGACCCAGTACTTC. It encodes CASSQVTGNAQETQYF.